This T cell receptor (beta chain) was identified in a study of T cell changes during pregnancy in multiple sclerosis. J gave up 9 bases and V 2 bases, and 14 bases lay outside the gene matches. The CDR3 has 17 amino acids. CDR1 SGHVS and CDR2 FNYEAQ come from the germline V gene. Sequencing used immunoSEQ multiplex PCR; TCRdb keeps in-frame clones, though not all of them. The sample holds about 60,000 clones; about 90% are singletons and the top ten take approximately 6.6%. The TCR originated in a female donor in good health, enrolled as a control in a pregnancy study. The chain combines TRBV7-6 with TRBJ2-1; TRBD2 aligns across 9 bases. Specimen: peripheral blood, collected in the third trimester of pregnancy. The CDR3 loop reads CASSLKGEREALGEQFF. The CDR3 region has the DNA TGTGCCAGCAGCTTAAAAGGAGAGCGGGAGGCCCTGGGTGAGCAGTTCTTC.